This is a list of T cell receptor beta chains from one sample in a study of cytomegalovirus exposure and HLA in healthy donors. The table came from immunoSEQ multiplex PCR; TCRdb's copy has only in-frame clones and leaves some out. The sample records 120,000 to 150,000 clones, around 87% being singletons. What was sequenced was PBMCs. The receptors here all came from a young man in good health and CMV-seropositive. CDR3s include the opening cysteine and the closing phenylalanine or tryptophan. A D gene is named only where the DNA matches it firmly. Only part of the rows carry a size: once, few, many, or a class if the clone is expanded.

TRBJ1-4 TRBD1 TRBV5-1 . TGCGCCAGCAGCCCGGACAGGGCAACTAATGAAAAACTGTTTTTT CASSPDRATNEKLFF
TRBJ1-4 . TRBV5-4 . TGTGCCAGCAGCTTGGGGGGCGCAACTAATGAAAAACTGTTTTTT CASSLGGATNEKLFF
TRBJ2-7 TRBD1 TRBV2 . TGTGCCAGCATTAGGACAGGGGGCTACGAGCAGTACTTC CASIRTGGYEQYF
TRBJ1-2 . TRBV6-5 once TGTGCCAGCAGATCTCCAGGGGTTAACTATGGCTACACCTTC CASRSPGVNYGYTF
TRBJ1-2 TRBD1 TRBV2 . TGTGCCAGCAAAGGACAGGAGGGGGGCTACACCTTC CASKGQEGGYTF
TRBJ1-2 . TRBV2 . TGTGCCAGCAGAGCCGGGACTAACTATGGCTACACCTTC CASRAGTNYGYTF
TRBJ2-3 . TRBV27 once TGTGCCAGCAGTTCTAGGGGGGGCGCAGATACGCAGTATTTT CASSSRGGADTQYF
TRBJ1-6 . TRBV21-1 . TGTGCCAGCAGCGATGGAGACAGTTCACCCCTCCACTTT CASSDGDSSPLHF
TRBJ1-2 . TRBV7-8 . TGTGCCAGCAGCGCGCCGAGGCCCCACTATGGCTACACCTTC CASSAPRPHYGYTF
TRBJ1-4 . TRBV7-6 . TGTGCCAGCAGTTCGAGCTTGGGAGGGGCCTCGGATGAAAAACTGTTTTTT CASSSSLGGASDEKLFF
TRBJ1-2 . TRBV27 . TGTGCCAGCAGTTTCGACCCGCCGGGACAAGGCTGGCATGGCTACACCTTC CASSFDPPGQGWHGYTF
TRBJ2-5 . TRBV7-8 . TGTGCCAGCAGCCCCGCTCGCGCGGAGACCCAGTACTTC CASSPARAETQYF
TRBJ1-2 TRBD1 TRBV27 . TGTGCCAGCAGTTCCGGGACAGGGGTGGATGGCTACACCTTC CASSSGTGVDGYTF
TRBJ1-3 . TRBV7-8 once TGTGCCAGCAGCGACCGCGTCCGGGACTCTGGAAACACCATATATTTT CASSDRVRDSGNTIYF
TRBJ2-3 . TRBV19 . TGTGCCAGTAGTATTGGGCCCGATACGCAGTATTTT CASSIGPDTQYF
TRBJ1-1 . TRBV6-5 . TGTGCCAGCAGTTACCGGAACACTGAAGCTTTCTTT CASSYRNTEAFF
TRBJ2-5 TRBD2 TRBV15 many TGTGCCACCAGCAGTTGGGGGGGAGAGACCCAGTACTTC CATSSWGGETQYF
TRBJ2-1 TRBD1 TRBV5-4 . TGTGCCAGCAGCAACCGGGACAGGGTCAATGAGCAGTTCTTC CASSNRDRVNEQFF
TRBJ2-7 TRBD2 TRBV6-1 . TGTGCCAGCACCGCTAGCGGGGGCTACGAGCAGTACTTC CASTASGGYEQYF
TRBJ2-7 TRBD1 TRBV19 . TGTGCCAGTAGGGGACAGAGTAAATACGAGCAGTACTTC CASRGQSKYEQYF
TRBJ2-7 . TRBV6-1 . TGTGCCAGCAGTGAAGCGGAGGGTGTTAGGTACGAGCAGTACTTC CASSEAEGVRYEQYF
TRBJ1-3 TRBD1 TRBV7-2 . TGTGCCAGCAGCCCAGACAGGGCCCAAGGAAACACCATATATTTT CASSPDRAQGNTIYF
TRBJ1-1 TRBD1 TRBV6-5 . TGTGCCAGCAATCACAGGGGCCAGGGGACTGAAGCTTTCTTT CASNHRGQGTEAFF
TRBJ1-5 . TRBV6-5 . TGTGCCAGCAGTTATGATAGTTTCCAGCCCCAGCATTTT CASSYDSFQPQHF
TRBJ1-1 TRBD1 TRBV29-1 . TGCAGCGTTGGGATTAGGAGGGCCCTCCAGGGGGACACTGAAGCTTTCTTT CSVGIRRALQGDTEAFF
TRBJ1-4 . TRBV30 . TGTGCCTGGAGTGTTAGGGGGAATGAAAAACTGTTTTTT CAWSVRGNEKLFF
TRBJ2-1 TRBD2 TRBV30 . TGTGCCTGGAGCTGGGGGGGGGACGCCTACAATGAGCAGTTCTTC CAWSWGGDAYNEQFF
TRBJ1-1 . TRBV5-1 . TGCGCCAGCAGCCCCGGACACGGCACAACACTTAGGGGAAACACTGAAGCTTTCTTT CASSPGHGTTLRGNTEAFF
TRBJ2-1 . TRBV10-2 . TGCGCCAGCAGTGAGTCTGGCGGGGCATACAATGAGCAGTTCTTC CASSESGGAYNEQFF
TRBJ2-2 . TRBV6-1 . TGTGCCAGCAGTGAGGGGGGGGCCGCCGGGGAGCTGTTTTTT CASSEGGAAGELFF
TRBJ2-2 . TRBV11-2 . TGTGCCAGCACCTTGGGTAGGGGGGGAAACACCGGGGAGCTGTTTTTT CASTLGRGGNTGELFF
TRBJ2-1 . TRBV5-8 . TGTGCCAGCAGCCTCAGAGGGGGTTCCTACAATGAGCAGTTCTTC CASSLRGGSYNEQFF
TRBJ2-1 TRBD1 TRBV30 . TGTGCCTGGACACAGGGGAACCAGGCTAATGAGCAGTTCTTC CAWTQGNQANEQFF
TRBJ2-1 TRBD2 TRBV11-3 . TGTGCCAGCAGCTTACGAGCGGGAGAAAGGAATGAGCAGTTCTTC CASSLRAGERNEQFF
TRBJ1-5 . TRBV19 few TGTGCCAGTAGTCCTCAAGGGGATCTTAGCAATCAGCCCCAGCATTTT CASSPQGDLSNQPQHF
TRBJ2-5 . TRBV9 . TGTGCCAGCAGCGTAGCTCAGGGCTCGCTAGAGACCCAGTACTTC CASSVAQGSLETQYF
TRBJ2-1 . TRBV5-1 . TGCGCCAGCAGCTTGGAACAGAACTCCTACAATGAGCAGTTCTTC CASSLEQNSYNEQFF